The source of this TCR beta chain is a study of identical twins. One entry per CDR3 protein results from TCRdb running MiXCR on the 5' RACE reads. The table lists 400,000 to 550,000 distinct CDR3 sequences, 20% to 25% of them singletons, with around 3% in the top ten. This CDR3 contains 13 residues. V was clipped by 11 bases and J by 8 bases, with 18 bases between them. The germline V gene has CDR1 ENHRY and CDR2 SYGVKD. A further study also used this sample, focusing on T cells expressing NK-cell markers.

The sequenced sample consisted of CD4+ T cells sorted from blood. This clonotype was obtained from a woman aged 18-29 years in good health. V and J are TRBV10-3 and TRBJ1-4; maybe TRBD1 (5 bases). CDR3 in amino acids: CAAGREQGEKLFF. CDR3 sequence (DNA): TGTGCCGCGGGACGGGAGCAAGGGGAAAAACTGTTTTTT.